The source of this TCR beta chain is a study of cytomegalovirus exposure and HLA in healthy donors. Whole-study results and caveats: CMV antigen specificity was confirmed in vitro for a few CMV-associated chains. Donor immune exposure was known only as CMV serostatus.

Amplification used 60 Vbeta primers and 13 Jbeta primers. The method was immunoSEQ multiplex PCR; TCRdb's version includes in-frame clones alone and lacks a portion of them. Of roughly 100,000 clones in the sample, approximately 87% were seen once. In its sample, this clone was seen a few times. The antigen is unknown. V shed 1 base and J shed 5 bases, with 16 bases lying between them. This CDR3 is built from 15 residues. Germline CDR1 SGDLS, CDR2 YYNGEE. The sequencing input was PBMCs. This sequence joins TRBV9 and TRBJ2-7, with a weak D call TRBD2 (5 bases). The sequence came from a man in his forties or fifties in good health and CMV-seronegative. CDR3 nucleotides: TGTGCCAGCAGCGTAAGAGAGGGAAAGAGGAACGAGCAGTACTTC. It specifies CASSVREGKRNEQYF.